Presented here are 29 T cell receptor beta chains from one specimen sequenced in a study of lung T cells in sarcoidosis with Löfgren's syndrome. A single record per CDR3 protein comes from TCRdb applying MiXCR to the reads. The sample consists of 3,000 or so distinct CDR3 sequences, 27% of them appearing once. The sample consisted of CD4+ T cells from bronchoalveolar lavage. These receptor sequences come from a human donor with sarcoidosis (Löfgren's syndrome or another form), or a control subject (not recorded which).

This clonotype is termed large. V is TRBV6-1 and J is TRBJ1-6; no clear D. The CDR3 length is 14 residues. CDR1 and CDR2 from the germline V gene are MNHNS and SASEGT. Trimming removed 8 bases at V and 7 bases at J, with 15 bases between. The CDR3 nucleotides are TGTGCCAGCTCTATGGGAGGGAAGAATTCACCCCTCCACTTT. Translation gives CASSMGGKNSPLHF.

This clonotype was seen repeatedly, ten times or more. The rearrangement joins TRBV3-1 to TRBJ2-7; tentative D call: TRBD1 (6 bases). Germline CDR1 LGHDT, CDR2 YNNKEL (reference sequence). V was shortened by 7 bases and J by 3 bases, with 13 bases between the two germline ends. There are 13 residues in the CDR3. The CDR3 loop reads CASKGHEDYEQYF. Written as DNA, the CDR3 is TGTGCCAGCAAGGGACATGAAGACTACGAGCAGTACTTC.

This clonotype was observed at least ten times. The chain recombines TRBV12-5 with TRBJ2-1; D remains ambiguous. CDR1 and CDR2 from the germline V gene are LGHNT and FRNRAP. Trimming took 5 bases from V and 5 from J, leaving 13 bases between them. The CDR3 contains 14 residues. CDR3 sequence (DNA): TGTGCTAGTGGTCTCTCCCGACCGAACAATGAGCAGTTCTTC. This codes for CASGLSRPNNEQFF. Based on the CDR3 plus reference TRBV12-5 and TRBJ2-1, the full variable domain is DARVTQTPRHKVTEMGQEVTMRCQPILGHNTVFWYRQTMMQGLELLAYFRNRAPLDDSGMPKDRFSAEMPDATLATLKIQPSEPRDSAVYFCASGLSRPNNEQFFGPGTRLTVL.

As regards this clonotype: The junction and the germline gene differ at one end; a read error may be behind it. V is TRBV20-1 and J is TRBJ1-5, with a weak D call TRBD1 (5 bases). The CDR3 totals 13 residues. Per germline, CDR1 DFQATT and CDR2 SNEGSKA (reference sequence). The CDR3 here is CSASQGYNQLQHF. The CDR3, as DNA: TGCAGTGCTAGCCAGGGTTACAATCAGCTCCAGCACTTT.

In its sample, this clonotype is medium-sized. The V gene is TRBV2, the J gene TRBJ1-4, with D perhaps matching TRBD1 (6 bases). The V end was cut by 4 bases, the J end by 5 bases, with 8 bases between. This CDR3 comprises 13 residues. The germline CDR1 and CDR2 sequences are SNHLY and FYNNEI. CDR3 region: CASSGTENEKLFF. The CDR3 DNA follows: TGTGCCAGCAGTGGGACAGAAAATGAAAAACTGTTTTTT. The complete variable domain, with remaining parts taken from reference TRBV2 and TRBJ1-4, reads EPEVTQTPSHQVTQMGQEVILRCVPISNHLYFYWYRQILGQKVEFLVSFYNNEISEKSEIFDDQFSVERPDGSNFTLKIRSTKLEDSAMYFCASSGTENEKLFFGSGTQLSVL.

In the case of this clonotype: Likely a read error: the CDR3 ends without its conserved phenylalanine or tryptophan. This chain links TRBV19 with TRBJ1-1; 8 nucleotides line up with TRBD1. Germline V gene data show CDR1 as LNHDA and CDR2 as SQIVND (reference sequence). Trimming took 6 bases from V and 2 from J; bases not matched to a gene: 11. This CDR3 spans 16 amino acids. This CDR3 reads CASREDRADSNTEAFL. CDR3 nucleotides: TGTGCCAGTAGGGAGGACAGGGCCGACTCCAACACTGAAGCTTTCCTT.

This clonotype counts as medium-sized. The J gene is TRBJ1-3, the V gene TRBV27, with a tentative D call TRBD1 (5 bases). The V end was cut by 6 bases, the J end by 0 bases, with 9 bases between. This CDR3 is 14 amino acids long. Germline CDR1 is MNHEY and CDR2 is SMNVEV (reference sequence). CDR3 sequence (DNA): TGTGCCAGCAGAACGAGGGGCTCTGGAAACACCATATATTTT. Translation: CASRTRGSGNTIYF.

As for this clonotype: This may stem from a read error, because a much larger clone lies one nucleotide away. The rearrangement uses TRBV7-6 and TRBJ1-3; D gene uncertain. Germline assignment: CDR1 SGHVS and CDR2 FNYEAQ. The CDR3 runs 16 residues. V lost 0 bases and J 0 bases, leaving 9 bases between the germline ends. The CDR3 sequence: CASSLAMKSSGNTIYF. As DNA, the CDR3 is TGTGCCAGCAGCTTAGCGATGAAGAGCTCTGGAAACACCATATATTTT.

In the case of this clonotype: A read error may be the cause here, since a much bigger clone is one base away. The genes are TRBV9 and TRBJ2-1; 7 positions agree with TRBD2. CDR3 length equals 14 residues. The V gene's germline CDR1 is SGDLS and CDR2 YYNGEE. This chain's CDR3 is CASSARDYSNGQFF. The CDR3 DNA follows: TGTGCCAGCAGCGCAAGGGACTACTCCAATGGGCAGTTCTTC.

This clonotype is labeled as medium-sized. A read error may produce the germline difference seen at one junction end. The CDR3 is CASSIIAGGEQFF. DNA of the CDR3: TGTGCTAGCAGCATAATAGCGGGGGGTGAGCAGTTCTTC. The V and J genes are TRBV7-7 and TRBJ2-1, with 10 bases matching TRBD2. Germline V gene lookup returns CDR1 SSHAT and CDR2 FNYEAQ (reference sequence). CDR3 size: 13 residues.

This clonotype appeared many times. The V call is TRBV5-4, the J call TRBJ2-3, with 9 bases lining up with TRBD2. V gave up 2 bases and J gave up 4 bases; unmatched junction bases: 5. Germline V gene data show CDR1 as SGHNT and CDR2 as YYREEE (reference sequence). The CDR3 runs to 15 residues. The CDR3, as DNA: TGTGCCAGCAGCTTCGGCGGGGGGGCCCCAGATACGCAGTATTTT. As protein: CASSFGGGAPDTQYF.

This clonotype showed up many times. CDR3 coding DNA: TGTGCCAGTAGTATCCAGACATTTGGTTCCTACAATGAGCAGTTCTTC. This gives the protein CASSIQTFGSYNEQFF. The chain uses TRBV19 and TRBJ2-1; no clear D gene. The CDR3 runs 16 residues. V was cut by 3 bases and J by 1 base, with 13 bases left in between. CDR1 is LNHDA, CDR2 SQIVND, per germline (reference sequence).

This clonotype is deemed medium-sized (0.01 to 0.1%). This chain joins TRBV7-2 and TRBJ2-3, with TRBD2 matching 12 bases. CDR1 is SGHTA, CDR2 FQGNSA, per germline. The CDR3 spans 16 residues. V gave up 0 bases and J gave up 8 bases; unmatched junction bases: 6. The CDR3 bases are TGTGCCAGCAGCTTAGCGTCTAGCGGGGGGGCCGGTACGCAGTATTTT. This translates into CASSLASSGGAGTQYF.

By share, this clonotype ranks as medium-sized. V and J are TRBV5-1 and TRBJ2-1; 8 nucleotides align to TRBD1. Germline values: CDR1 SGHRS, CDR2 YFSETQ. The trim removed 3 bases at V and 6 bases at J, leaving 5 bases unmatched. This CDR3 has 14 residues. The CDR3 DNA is TGCGCCAGCAGCTCCGGACAGGGTGGCAATGAGCAGTTCTTC. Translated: CASSSGQGGNEQFF. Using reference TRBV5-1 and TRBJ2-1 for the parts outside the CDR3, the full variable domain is KAGVTQTPRYLIKTRGQQVTLSCSPISGHRSVSWYQQTPGQGLQFLFEYFSETQRNKGNFPGRFSGRQFSNSRSEMNVSTLELGDSALYLCASSSGQGGNEQFFGPGTRLTVL.

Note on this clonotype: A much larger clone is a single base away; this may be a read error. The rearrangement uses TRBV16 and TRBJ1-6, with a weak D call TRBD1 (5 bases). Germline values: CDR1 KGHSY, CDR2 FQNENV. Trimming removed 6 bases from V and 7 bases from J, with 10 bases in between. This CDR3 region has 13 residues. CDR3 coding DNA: TGTGCCAGCAGTCAGGGCAGAAATTCACCCCTCCACTTT. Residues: CASSQGRNSPLHF.

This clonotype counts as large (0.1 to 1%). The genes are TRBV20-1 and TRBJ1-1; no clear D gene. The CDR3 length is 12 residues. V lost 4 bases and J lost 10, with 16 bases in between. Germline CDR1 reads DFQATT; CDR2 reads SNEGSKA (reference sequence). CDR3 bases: TGCAGTGCTATCGGGCAGGAGGTATCAGCTTTCTTT. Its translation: CSAIGQEVSAFF.

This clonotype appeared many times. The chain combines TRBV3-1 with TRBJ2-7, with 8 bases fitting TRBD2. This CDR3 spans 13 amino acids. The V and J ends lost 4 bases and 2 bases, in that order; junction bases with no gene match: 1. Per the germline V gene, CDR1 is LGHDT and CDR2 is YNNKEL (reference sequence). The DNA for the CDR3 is TGTGCCAGCAGCCCGGGAGGGACCTACGAGCAGTACTTC. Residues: CASSPGGTYEQYF.

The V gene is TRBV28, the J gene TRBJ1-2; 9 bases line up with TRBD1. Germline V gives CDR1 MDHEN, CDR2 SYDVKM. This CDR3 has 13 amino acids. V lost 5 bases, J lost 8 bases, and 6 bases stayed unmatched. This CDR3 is CASSMGQGYGYTF. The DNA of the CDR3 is TGTGCCAGCAGTATGGGACAGGGCTACGGCTACACCTTC.

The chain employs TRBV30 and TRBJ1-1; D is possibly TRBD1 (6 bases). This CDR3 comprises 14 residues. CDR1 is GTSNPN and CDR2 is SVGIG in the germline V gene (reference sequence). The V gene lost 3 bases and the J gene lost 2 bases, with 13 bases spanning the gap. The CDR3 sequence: CAWRQGHPNTEAFF. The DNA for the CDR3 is TGTGCCTGGAGGCAGGGACACCCAAACACTGAAGCTTTCTTT.

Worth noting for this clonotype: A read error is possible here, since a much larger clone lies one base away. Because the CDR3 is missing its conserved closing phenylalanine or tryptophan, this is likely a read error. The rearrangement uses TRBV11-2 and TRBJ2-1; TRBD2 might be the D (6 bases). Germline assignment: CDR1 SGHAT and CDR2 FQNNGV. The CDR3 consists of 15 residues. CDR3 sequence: CASSLGLPSFNEQFL. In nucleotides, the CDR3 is TGTGCCAGCAGCCTGGGACTCCCCTCCTTCAATGAGCAGTTCCTC.

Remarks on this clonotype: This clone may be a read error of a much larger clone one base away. CDR3 loop: CTSSLIGEDQPQHF. The CDR3, as DNA: TGTACCAGCAGCTTGATAGGGGAGGATCAGCCCCAGCATTTT. J is TRBJ1-5 and V is TRBV5-4, with TRBD1 as a possible D gene (5 bases). The CDR3 covers 14 residues. CDR1 is SGHNT, CDR2 YYREEE, per germline (reference sequence).

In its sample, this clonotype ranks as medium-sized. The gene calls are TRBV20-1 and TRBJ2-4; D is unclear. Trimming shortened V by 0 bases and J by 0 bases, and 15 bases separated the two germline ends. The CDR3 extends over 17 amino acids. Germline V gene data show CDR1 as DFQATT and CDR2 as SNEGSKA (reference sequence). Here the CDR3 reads CSAREVGPILAKNIQYF. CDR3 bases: TGCAGTGCTAGAGAGGTTGGGCCAATACTAGCCAAAAACATTCAGTACTTC.

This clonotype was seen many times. The CDR3 DNA follows: TGCGCCAGCAGCTTGGGGGCCCAAAGGTCGGCTGAAGCTTTCTTT. Encoded protein: CASSLGAQRSAEAFF. This rearrangement joins TRBV5-1 to TRBJ1-1; D unresolved. V was shortened by 0 bases and J by 6 bases, with 15 bases between the two germline ends. Per germline, CDR1 SGHRS and CDR2 YFSETQ. There are 15 residues in the CDR3.

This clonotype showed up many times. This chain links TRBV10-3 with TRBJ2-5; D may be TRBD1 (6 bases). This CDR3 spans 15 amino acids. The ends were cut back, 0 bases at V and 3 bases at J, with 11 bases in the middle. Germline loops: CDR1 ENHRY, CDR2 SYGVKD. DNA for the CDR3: TGTGCCATCAGTGAGTCGTTAGCAGGGGAAGAGACCCAGTACTTC. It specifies CAISESLAGEETQYF.

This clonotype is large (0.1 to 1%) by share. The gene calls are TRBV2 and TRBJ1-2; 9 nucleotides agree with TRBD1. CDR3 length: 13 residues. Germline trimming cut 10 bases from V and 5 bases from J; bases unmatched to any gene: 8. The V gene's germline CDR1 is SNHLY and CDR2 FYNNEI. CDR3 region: CAKRTGELYGYTF. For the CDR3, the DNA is TGTGCCAAACGGACAGGGGAGCTTTATGGCTACACCTTC.

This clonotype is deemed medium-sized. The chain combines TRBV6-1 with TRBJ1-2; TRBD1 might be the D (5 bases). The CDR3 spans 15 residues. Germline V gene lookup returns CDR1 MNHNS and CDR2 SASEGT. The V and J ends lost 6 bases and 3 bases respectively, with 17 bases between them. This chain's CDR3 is CASRVGGGTYYGYTF. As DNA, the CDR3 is TGTGCCAGCAGGGTTGGCGGGGGGACTTACTATGGCTACACCTTC.

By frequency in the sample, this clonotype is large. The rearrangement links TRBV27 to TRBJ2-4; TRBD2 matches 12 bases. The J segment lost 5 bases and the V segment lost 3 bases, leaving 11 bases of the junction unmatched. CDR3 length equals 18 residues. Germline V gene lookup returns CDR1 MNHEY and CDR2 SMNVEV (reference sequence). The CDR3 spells CASSFRLAGAPRENIQYF. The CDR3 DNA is TGTGCCAGCAGTTTCCGACTAGCGGGGGCGCCCCGAGAAAACATTCAGTACTTC.

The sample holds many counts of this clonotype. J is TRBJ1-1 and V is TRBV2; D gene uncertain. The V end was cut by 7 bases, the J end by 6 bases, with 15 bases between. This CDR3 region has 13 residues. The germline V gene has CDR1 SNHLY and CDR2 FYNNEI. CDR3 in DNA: TGTGCCAGCAATGTTGGGCCCGGGGCTGAAGCTTTCTTT. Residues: CASNVGPGAEAFF.

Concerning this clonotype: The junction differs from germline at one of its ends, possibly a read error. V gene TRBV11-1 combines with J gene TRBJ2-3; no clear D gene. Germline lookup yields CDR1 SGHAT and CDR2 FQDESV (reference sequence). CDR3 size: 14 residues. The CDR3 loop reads CAGSSLDGADTQYF. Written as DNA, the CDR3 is TGTGCCGGCAGCTCACTCGACGGCGCAGATACGCAGTATTTT.